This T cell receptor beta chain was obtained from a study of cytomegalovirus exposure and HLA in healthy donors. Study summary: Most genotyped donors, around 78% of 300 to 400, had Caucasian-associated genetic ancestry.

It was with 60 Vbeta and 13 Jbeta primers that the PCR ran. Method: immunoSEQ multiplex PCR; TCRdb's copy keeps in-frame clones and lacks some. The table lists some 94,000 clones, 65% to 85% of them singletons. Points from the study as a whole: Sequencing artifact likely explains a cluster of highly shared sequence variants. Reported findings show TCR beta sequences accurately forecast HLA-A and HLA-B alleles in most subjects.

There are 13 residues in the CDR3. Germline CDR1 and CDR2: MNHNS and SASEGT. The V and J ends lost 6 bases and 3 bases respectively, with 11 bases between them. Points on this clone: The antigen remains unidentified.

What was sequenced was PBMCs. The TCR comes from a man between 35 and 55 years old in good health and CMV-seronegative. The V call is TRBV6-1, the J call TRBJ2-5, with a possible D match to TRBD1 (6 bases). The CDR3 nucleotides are TGTGCCAGCAGGCCGACAGGAAAAGAGACCCAGTACTTC. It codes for CASRPTGKETQYF.